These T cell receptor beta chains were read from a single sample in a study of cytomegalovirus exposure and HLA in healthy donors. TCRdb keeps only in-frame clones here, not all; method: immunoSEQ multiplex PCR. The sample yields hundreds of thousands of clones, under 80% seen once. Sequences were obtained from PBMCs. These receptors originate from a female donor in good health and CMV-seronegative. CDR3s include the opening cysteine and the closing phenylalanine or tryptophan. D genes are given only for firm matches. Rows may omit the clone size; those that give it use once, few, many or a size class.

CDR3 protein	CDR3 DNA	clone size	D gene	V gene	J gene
CASQGGGIGYTF	TGTGCCAGCCAAGGGGGGGGCATCGGCTACACCTTC	.	.	TRBV19	TRBJ1-2
CASSLITGTATNEKLFF	TGTGCCAGCAGTCTAATAACCGGGACAGCAACTAATGAAAAACTGTTTTTT	.	TRBD1	TRBV28	TRBJ1-4
CASSEGGYEQYF	TGTGCCAGCAGTGAAGGCGGCTACGAGCAGTACTTC	.	.	TRBV6-1	TRBJ2-7
CASSLAGTSGRAYYNEQFF	TGCGCCAGCAGCTTGGCCGGGACTAGCGGGAGGGCCTACTACAATGAGCAGTTCTTC	.	TRBD2	TRBV5-1	TRBJ2-1
CSARTGYEQYF	TGCAGTGCTAGGACTGGCTACGAGCAGTACTTC	.	.	TRBV20-1	TRBJ2-7
CASSPKGDQPQHF	TGTGCCAGCAGTCCAAAGGGGGATCAGCCCCAGCATTTT	.	.	TRBV28	TRBJ1-5
CASSRGQSNQPQHF	TGTGCCAGCAGCCGAGGACAGAGCAATCAGCCCCAGCATTTT	once	.	TRBV5-8	TRBJ1-5
CASSSGTGLGYYEQYF	TGTGCCAGCAGCTCCGGGACAGGTCTGGGGTATTACGAGCAGTACTTC	.	TRBD1	TRBV7-9	TRBJ2-7
CASSFRQGSSEYTGELFF	TGTGCCAGCAGCTTCCGACAGGGGTCATCTGAGTACACCGGGGAGCTGTTTTTT	.	TRBD1	TRBV5-6	TRBJ2-2
CASSATYEQYF	TGTGCCAGCAGTGCCACCTACGAGCAGTACTTC	few	.	TRBV25-1	TRBJ2-7